This T cell receptor beta chain stems from a study of vaccination and CD4 T cells after COVID-19. About this clonotype: As yet, its antigen is unknown.

The study sequenced cultured CD4+ T cell DNA using the Oncomine TCR Beta short-read assay. DNA came from CD4+ T cells after culture. One entry per CDR3 protein, called by TCRdb with MiXCR from the PCR reads. In the table there are about 15,000 distinct CDR3 sequences, 50% to 65% of which are singletons. Deletions cut 6 bases from V and 1 base from J, with 12 bases between. Germline CDR1 and CDR2: DFQATT and SNEGSKA (reference sequence). The CDR3 runs 13 residues. Treatment reported: approximately 10-day PBMC culture with coronavirus spike peptide pools or control peptides (ViraFEST assay). The source of this sequence is a human donor who had recovered from COVID-19. This material consisted of CD4+ T cells from blood, cultured in vitro, taken before SARS-CoV-2 vaccination. The chain has TRBV20-1 and TRBJ1-1; weak D call: TRBD1 (6 bases). CDR3 sequence reads: CSAPSTGNTEAFF. The CDR3 DNA is TGCAGTGCCCCCTCGACAGGGAACACTGAAGCTTTCTTT.